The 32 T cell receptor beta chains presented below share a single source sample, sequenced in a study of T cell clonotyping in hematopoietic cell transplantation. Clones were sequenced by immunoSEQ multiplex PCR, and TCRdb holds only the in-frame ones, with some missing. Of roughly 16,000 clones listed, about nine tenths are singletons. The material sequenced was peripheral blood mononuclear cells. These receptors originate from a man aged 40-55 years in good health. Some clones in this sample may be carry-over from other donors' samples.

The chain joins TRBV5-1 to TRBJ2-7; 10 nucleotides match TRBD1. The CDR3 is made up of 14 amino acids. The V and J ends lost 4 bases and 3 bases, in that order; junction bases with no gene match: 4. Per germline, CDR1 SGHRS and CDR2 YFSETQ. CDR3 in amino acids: CASSTGQGIYEQYF. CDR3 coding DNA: TGCGCCAGCAGCACGGGACAGGGGATCTACGAGCAGTACTTC.

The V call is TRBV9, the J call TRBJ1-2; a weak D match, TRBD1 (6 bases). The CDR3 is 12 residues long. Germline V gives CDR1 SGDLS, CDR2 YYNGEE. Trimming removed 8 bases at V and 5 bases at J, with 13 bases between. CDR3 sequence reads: CAREGHRYGYTF. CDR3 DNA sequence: TGTGCCAGGGAGGGACACCGGTATGGCTACACCTTC.

In DNA form, the CDR3 reads TGTGCCAGCGAGCCGACCTCGGGTCTCGAGCAGTACTTC. Its translation: CASEPTSGLEQYF. The rearrangement links TRBV6-5 to TRBJ2-7; D is uncertain. CDR3 size: 13 residues. Germline V gives CDR1 MNHEY, CDR2 SVGAGI. Trimming shortened V by 8 bases and J by 6 bases, and 17 bases separated the two germline ends.

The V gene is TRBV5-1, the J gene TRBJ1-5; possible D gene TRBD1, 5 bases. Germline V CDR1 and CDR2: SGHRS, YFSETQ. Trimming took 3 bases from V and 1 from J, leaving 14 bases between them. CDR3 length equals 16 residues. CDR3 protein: CASSWGLVRSNQPQHF. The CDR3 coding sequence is TGCGCCAGCAGCTGGGGACTGGTTCGGAGCAATCAGCCCCAGCATTTT. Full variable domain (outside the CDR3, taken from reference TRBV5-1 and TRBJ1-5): KAGVTQTPRYLIKTRGQQVTLSCSPISGHRSVSWYQQTPGQGLQFLFEYFSETQRNKGNFPGRFSGRQFSNSRSEMNVSTLELGDSALYLCASSWGLVRSNQPQHFGDGTRLSIL.

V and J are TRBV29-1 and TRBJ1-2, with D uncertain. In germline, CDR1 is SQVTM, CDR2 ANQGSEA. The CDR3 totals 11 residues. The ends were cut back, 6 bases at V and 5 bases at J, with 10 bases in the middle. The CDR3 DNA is TGCAGCGTAAATTGGGAATATGGCTACACCTTC. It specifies CSVNWEYGYTF.

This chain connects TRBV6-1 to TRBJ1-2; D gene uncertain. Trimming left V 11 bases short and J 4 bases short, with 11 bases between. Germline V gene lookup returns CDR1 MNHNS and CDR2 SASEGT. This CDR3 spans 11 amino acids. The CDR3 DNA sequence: TGTGCCGTACAGCTAACCTATGGCTACACCTTC. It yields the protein CAVQLTYGYTF.

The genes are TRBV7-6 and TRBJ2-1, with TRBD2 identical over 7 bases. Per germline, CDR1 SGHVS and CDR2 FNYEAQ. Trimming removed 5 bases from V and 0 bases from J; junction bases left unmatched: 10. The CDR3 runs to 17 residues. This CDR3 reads CASSIGEGGLSYNEQFF. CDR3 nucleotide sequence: TGTGCCAGCAGCATCGGGGAGGGAGGGCTCTCCTACAATGAGCAGTTCTTC.

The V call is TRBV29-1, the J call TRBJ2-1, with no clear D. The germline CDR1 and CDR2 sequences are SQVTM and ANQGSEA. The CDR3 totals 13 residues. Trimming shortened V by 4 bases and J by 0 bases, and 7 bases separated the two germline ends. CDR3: CSVGENSYNEQFF. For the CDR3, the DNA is TGCAGCGTTGGTGAAAACTCCTACAATGAGCAGTTCTTC.

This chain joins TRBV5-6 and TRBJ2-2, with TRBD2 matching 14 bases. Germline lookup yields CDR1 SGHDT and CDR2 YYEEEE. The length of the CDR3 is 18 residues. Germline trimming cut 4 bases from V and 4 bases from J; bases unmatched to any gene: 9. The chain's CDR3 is CASSLSGTSGSFTGELFF. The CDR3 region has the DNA TGTGCCAGCAGCCTGTCCGGGACTAGCGGGAGTTTCACCGGGGAGCTGTTTTTT.

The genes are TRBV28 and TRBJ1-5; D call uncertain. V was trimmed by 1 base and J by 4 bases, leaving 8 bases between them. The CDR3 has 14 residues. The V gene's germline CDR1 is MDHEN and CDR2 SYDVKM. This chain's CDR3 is CASSLSTRNQPQHF. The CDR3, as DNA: TGTGCCAGCAGTTTATCCACACGGAATCAGCCCCAGCATTTT.

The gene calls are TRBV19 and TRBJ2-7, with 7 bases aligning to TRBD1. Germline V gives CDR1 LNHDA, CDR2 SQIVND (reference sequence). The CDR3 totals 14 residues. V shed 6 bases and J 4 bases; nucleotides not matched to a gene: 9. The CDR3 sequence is CASSRQGTTYEQYF. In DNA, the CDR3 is TGTGCCAGTAGCCGACAGGGCACTACATACGAGCAGTACTTC.

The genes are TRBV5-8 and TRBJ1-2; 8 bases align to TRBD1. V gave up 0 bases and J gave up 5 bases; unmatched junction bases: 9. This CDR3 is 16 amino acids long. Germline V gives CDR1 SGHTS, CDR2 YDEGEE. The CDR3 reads CASSLGQGAPRYGYTF. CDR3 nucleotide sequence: TGTGCCAGCAGCTTGGGTCAGGGGGCGCCCAGGTATGGCTACACCTTC. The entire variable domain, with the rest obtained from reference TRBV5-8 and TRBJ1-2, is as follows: EAGVTQSPTHLIKTRGQQATLRCSPISGHTSVYWYQQALGLGLQFLLWYDEGEERNRGNFPPRFSGRQFPNYSSELNVNALELEDSALYLCASSLGQGAPRYGYTFGSGTRLTVV.

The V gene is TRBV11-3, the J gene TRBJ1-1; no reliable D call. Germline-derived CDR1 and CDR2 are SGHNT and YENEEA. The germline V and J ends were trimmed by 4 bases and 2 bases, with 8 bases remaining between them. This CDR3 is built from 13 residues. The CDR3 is CASSSTQNTEAFF. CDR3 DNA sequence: TGTGCCAGCAGCTCAACACAAAACACTGAAGCTTTCTTT.

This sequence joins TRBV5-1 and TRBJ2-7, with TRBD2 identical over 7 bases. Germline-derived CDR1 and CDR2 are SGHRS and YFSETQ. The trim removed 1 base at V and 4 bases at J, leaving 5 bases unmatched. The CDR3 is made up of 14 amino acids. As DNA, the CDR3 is TGCGCCAGCAGCTTGTCCGGGACTACATACGAGCAGTACTTC. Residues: CASSLSGTTYEQYF.

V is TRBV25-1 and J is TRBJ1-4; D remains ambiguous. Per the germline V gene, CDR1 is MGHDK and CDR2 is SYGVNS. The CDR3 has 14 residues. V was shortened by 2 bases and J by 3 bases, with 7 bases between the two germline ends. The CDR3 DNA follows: TGTGCCAGCAGTGAAGTAGCGGCTAATGAAAAACTGTTTTTT. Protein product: CASSEVAANEKLFF.

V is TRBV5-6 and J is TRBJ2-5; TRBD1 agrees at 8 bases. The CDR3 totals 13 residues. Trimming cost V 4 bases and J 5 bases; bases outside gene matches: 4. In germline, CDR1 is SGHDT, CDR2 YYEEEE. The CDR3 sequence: CASSLWTGETQYF. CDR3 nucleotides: TGTGCCAGCAGCCTCTGGACAGGGGAGACCCAGTACTTC.

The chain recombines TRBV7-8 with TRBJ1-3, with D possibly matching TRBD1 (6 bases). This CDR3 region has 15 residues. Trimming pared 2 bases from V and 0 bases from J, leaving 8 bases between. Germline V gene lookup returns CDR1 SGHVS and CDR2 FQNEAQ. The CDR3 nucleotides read TGTGCCAGCAGCTTAAGGACAGCCTCTGGAAACACCATATATTTT. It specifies CASSLRTASGNTIYF.

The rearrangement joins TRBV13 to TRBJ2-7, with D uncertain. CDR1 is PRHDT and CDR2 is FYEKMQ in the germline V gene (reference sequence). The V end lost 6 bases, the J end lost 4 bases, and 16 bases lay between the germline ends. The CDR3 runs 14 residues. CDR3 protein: CASRWAGRIYEQYF. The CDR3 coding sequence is TGTGCCAGCAGATGGGCAGGCCGTATTTACGAGCAGTACTTC.

In DNA form, the CDR3 reads TGTGCCAGCAGTCGGGGATCGAACACCGGGGAGCTGTTTTTT. Its protein is CASSRGSNTGELFF. The chain is built from TRBV27 and TRBJ2-2; D is possibly TRBD2 (5 bases). This CDR3 region has 14 residues. Trimming took off 5 bases at V and 0 bases at J, with 7 bases between the two ends. Germline V gene sequence: CDR1 MNHEY, CDR2 SMNVEV (reference sequence).

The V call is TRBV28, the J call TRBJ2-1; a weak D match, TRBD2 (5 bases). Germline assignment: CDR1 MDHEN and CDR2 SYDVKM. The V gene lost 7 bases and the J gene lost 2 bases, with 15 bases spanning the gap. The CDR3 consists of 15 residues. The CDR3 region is CASTSARRPYNEQFF. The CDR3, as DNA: TGTGCCAGCACCTCAGCCCGGAGGCCCTACAATGAGCAGTTCTTC.

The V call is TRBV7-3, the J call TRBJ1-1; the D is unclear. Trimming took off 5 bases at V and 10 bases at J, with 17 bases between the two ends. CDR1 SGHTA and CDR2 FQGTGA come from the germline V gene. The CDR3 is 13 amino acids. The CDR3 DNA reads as TGTGCCAGCAGCGCACGGGGTCGAGAGTCAGCTTTCTTT. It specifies CASSARGRESAFF.

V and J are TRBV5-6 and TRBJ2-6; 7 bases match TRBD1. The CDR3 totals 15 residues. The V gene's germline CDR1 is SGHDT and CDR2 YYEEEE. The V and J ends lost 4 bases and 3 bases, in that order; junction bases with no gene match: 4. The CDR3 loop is CASSPGTVGANVLTF. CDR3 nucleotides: TGTGCCAGCAGCCCCGGGACAGTTGGGGCCAACGTCCTGACTTTC.

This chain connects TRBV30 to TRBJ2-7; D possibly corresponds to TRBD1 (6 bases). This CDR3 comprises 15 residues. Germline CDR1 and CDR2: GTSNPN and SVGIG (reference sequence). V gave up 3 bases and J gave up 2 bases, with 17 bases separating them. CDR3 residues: CAWSPGQKAAYEQYF. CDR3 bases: TGTGCCTGGAGCCCCGGACAGAAAGCGGCCTACGAGCAGTACTTC.

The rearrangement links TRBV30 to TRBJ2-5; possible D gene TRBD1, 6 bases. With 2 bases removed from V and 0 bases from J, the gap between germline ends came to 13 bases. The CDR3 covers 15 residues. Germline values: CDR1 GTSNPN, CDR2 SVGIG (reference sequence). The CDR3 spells CAWSPPGTHQETQYF. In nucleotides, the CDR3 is TGTGCCTGGAGTCCCCCCGGGACACACCAAGAGACCCAGTACTTC.

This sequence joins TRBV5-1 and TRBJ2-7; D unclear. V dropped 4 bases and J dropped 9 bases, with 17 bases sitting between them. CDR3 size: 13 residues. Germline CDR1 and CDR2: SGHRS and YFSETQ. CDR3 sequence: CASSPGTALGQYF. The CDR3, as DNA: TGCGCCAGCAGCCCTGGTACGGCTCTCGGGCAGTACTTC. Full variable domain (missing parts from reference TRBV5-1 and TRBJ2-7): KAGVTQTPRYLIKTRGQQVTLSCSPISGHRSVSWYQQTPGQGLQFLFEYFSETQRNKGNFPGRFSGRQFSNSRSEMNVSTLELGDSALYLCASSPGTALGQYFGPGTRLTVT.

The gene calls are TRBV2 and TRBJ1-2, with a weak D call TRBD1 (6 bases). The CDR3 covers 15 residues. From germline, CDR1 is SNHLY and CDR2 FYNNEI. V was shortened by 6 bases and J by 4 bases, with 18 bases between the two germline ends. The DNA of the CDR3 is TGTGCCAGCAGAAAAAACCGGGACATCTCCTATGGCTACACCTTC. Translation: CASRKNRDISYGYTF.

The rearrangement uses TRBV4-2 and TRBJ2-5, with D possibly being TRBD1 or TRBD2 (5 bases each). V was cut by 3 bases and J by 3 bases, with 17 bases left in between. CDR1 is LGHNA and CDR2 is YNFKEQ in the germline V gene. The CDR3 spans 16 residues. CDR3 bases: TGTGCCAGCAGCCAGGCTTCTCCCGGGGCGAAAGAGACCCAGTACTTC. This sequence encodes CASSQASPGAKETQYF.

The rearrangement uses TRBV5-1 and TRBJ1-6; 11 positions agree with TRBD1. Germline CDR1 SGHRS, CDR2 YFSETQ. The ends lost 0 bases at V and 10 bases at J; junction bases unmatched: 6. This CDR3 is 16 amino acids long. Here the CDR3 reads CASSLAVGTGGSPLHF. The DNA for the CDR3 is TGCGCCAGCAGCTTGGCCGTCGGGACAGGGGGATCACCCCTCCACTTT.

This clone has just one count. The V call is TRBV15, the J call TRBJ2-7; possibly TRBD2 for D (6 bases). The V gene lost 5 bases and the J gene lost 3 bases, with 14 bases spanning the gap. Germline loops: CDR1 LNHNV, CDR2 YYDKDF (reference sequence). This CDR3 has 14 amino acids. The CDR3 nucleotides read TGTGCCACCAGCCCCTATCGGGGGAGCTACGAGCAGTACTTC. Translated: CATSPYRGSYEQYF.

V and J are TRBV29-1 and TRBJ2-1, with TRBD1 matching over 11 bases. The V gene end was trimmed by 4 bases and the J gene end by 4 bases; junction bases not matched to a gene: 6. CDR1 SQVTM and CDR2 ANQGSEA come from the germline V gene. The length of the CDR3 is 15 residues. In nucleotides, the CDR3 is TGCAGCGTTGGAGGTGGACAGGGGGCTTACAATGAGCAGTTCTTC. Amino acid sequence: CSVGGGQGAYNEQFF.

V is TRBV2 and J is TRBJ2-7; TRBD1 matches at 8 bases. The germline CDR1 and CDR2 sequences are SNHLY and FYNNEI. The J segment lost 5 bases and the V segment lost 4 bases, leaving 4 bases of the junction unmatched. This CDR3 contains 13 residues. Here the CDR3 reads CASSVDRVDEQYF. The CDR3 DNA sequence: TGTGCCAGCAGTGTGGACAGGGTCGACGAGCAGTACTTC.

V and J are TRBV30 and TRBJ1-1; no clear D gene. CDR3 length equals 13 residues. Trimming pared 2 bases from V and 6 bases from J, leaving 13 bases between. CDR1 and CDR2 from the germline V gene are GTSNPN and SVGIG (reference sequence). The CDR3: CAWSRRLPAEAFF. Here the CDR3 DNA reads TGTGCCTGGAGTAGGCGTTTGCCGGCTGAAGCTTTCTTT.